This T cell receptor (beta chain) was sequenced in a study of blood T cell repertoires in COVID-19 (dated by TCRdb to the early 2020s). For the study in its entirety: Collaborator samples came from the United States, Italy and Spain and covered acute and convalescent phases of COVID-19. The prospective study material was composed of cDNA or gDNA derived from T cells, B-cell-depleted T cells, or PBMCs. Subjects who had been exposed to COVID-19, were actively infected with it, or had recovered from it provided the deeply sampled blood TCRbeta repertoires that made up the dataset. The repertoires were released in a freely available public database intended as a resource for research on the immune response to SARS-CoV-2. Samples came from the ongoing ImmuneRACE study (first 160 participants) plus 1,254 subjects from 6 global collaborators. The sample metadata nearly always contained a de-identified subject ID, COVID-19 status, age in years and sex. Where available, HLA class I and class II types were taken from metadata supplied by the sample provider and were not determined by assay-based typing. Summary of the overall study and its limitations: The amount of clinical and demographic metadata varied by source and participant and was provided uncurated.

TCRbeta CDR3 regions were amplified from genomic DNA using the immunoSEQ Assay, a bias-controlled multiplex PCR. Concerning the study's data processing: The number of nucleated cells in each sample was estimated by amplification of reference gene primers within the assay. To quantify the absolute abundance of each unique TCRbeta CDR3 rearrangement, sequence reads were collapsed and filtered. For each sample, productive Simpson clonality was calculated as the square root of Simpson's diversity index across productive rearrangements. The immuneACCESS repertoire file appears here via TCRdb, limited to in-frame rearrangements. These files lack a portion of the clones; in checked studies, under half of the deficit traces to unresolved V genes, and the cause of the others is not known. That table furnishes V, J and clone size, whereas the DNA furnished D and trimming. This sample lists fewer than 250,000 clones; about 90% were detected once. The ten largest clones take up 0.85% to 0.9% of the sample.

Details on this clone: No antigen is known for it. One base away there is no much larger clone; base qualities are not given.

Participants in the prospective study were enrolled through a virtual design, were aged roughly 18 to 100 years, and lived in roughly 24 United States geographic areas. Cohort assignment in the prospective study relied on participant-reported clinical history from a screening survey and a study questionnaire. Exposed participants were defined as having been in contact with someone with a PCR-confirmed or clinician-diagnosed COVID-19 case within 2 weeks of study entry. Mobile phlebotomists in the prospective study collected whole blood, serum and a nasopharyngeal or oropharyngeal swab from every participant. Over a roughly two-month period, participants in the prospective study had the option of providing additional blood draws and questionnaires. Blood samples from the prospective study were shipped frozen or at room temperature prior to DNA extraction. The CDR3 has 13 amino acids, counting the end cysteine and phenylalanine. The only DNA kept is the CDR3, 39 bases in frame from the first base. Here V drops 8 bases and J drops 3 bases, and the junction holds 7 bases not matched to any gene. The germline V gene yields SGHVS for CDR1 and FQNEAQ for CDR2.

The V and J genes are TRBV7-8 and TRBJ2-7, and TRBD1 aligns with 7 junction nucleotides. The specimen was PBMCs or T cells enriched from blood (not recorded which). The TCR sequence derives from a man aged 45 to 65 who had been exposed to COVID-19. The CDR3 corresponds to CASGRDRFYEQYF. The sequenced DNA: TGTGCCAGCGGCCGGGACAGATTCTACGAGCAGTACTTC.